These 25 T cell receptor beta chains came from one sample sequenced in a study of CD8 T cells in ankylosing spondylitis. Points from the study as a whole: Roughly eight highly homologous variants made up a TCR beta motif that seemed to typify ankylosing spondylitis blood.

These receptors' targets are unknown. MiXCR was run by TCRdb on the 5' RACE reads, yielding one entry per CDR3 protein. The sample contains roughly 700,000 distinct CDR3 sequences, 15% to 20% of which appear only once. Sequencing was carried out using blood, either unsorted or a sorted T cell fraction (not recorded which). The receptors were sampled from a male donor with ankylosing spondylitis.

CDR3 in amino acids: CSARPSTGAGNTIYF. DNA for the CDR3: TGCAGTGCTAGACCCTCGACAGGGGCAGGAAACACCATATATTTT. This chain connects TRBV20-1 to TRBJ1-3; 8 nucleotides align to TRBD1. Germline CDR1 reads DFQATT; CDR2 reads SNEGSKA (reference sequence). The CDR3 runs 15 residues. J gave up 4 bases and V 2 bases, and 7 bases lay outside the gene matches.

This chain joins TRBV2 and TRBJ1-4; D unresolved. CDR1 is SNHLY, CDR2 FYNNEI, per germline. V dropped 0 bases and J dropped 3 bases, with 8 bases sitting between them. This CDR3 spans 15 amino acids. In DNA, the CDR3 is TGTGCCAGCAGTGAAGCAGGGTACCCTAATGAAAAACTGTTTTTT. This encodes CASSEAGYPNEKLFF.

This clonotype was seen a handful of times. The chain recombines TRBV27 with TRBJ2-2; TRBD2 matches at 9 bases. This CDR3 region has 14 residues. Trimming took 6 bases from V and 6 from J; bases not matched to a gene: 5. CDR1 is MNHEY, CDR2 SMNVEV, per germline (reference sequence). The CDR3 here is CASRVAGVAGELFF. CDR3 coding DNA: TGTGCCAGCAGAGTAGCGGGAGTAGCCGGGGAGCTGTTTTTT.

The genes are TRBV14 and TRBJ2-2, with D unclear. The V end was cut by 6 bases, the J end by 6 bases, with 11 bases between. CDR1 is SGHDN, CDR2 FVKESK, per germline. The CDR3 is made up of 13 amino acids. CDR3 sequence: CASSQILAGELFF. The CDR3 coding sequence is TGTGCCAGCAGTCAGATATTAGCCGGGGAGCTGTTTTTT.

The rearrangement links TRBV6-1 to TRBJ2-2; 11 positions match TRBD2. CDR1 MNHNS and CDR2 SASEGT come from the germline V gene. Trimming took 7 bases from V and 4 from J; bases not matched to a gene: 5. The CDR3 sequence is 15 residues long. The CDR3 bases are TGTGCCAGCAATCTAGCGGGGGGAACCACCGGGGAGCTGTTTTTT. Translating gives CASNLAGGTTGELFF.

This clonotype was seen only a few times. J is TRBJ2-7 and V is TRBV12-3 or TRBV12-4, with a tentative D call TRBD1 (6 bases). Trimming left V 5 bases short and J 4 bases short, with 21 bases between. The CDR3 covers 16 residues. The CDR3 loop reads CASSARWGRGFYEQYF. For the CDR3, the DNA is TGTGCCAGCAGTGCCCGGTGGGGCAGGGGATTTTACGAGCAGTACTTC.

The J gene is TRBJ2-3, the V gene TRBV27, with a weak D call TRBD1 (5 bases). The germline CDR1 and CDR2 sequences are MNHEY and SMNVEV (reference sequence). The length of the CDR3 is 16 residues. Trimming cost V 5 bases and J 3 bases, with 18 bases left between them. The CDR3 sequence: CASSPQAPQETDTQYF. The CDR3, as DNA: TGTGCCAGCAGTCCCCAGGCCCCACAGGAGACAGATACGCAGTATTTT.

The CDR3 region has the DNA TGCAGTGCTAGGGGTTGGCTAGTATTAGATGAGCAGTTCTTC. This translates into CSARGWLVLDEQFF. The rearrangement links TRBV20-1 to TRBJ2-1, with D unclear. The ends were cut back, 3 bases at V and 8 bases at J, with 17 bases in the middle. Germline assignment: CDR1 DFQATT and CDR2 SNEGSKA (reference sequence). The CDR3 is made up of 14 amino acids.

This clonotype was recorded a few times. The chain links TRBV5-1 to TRBJ2-1; 7 nucleotides line up with TRBD2. J lost 6 bases, V lost 1 base, and 7 bases had no gene match. Germline loops: CDR1 SGHRS, CDR2 YFSETQ. CDR3 length equals 15 residues. This chain's CDR3 is CASSLLSGTGNEQFF. The DNA of the CDR3 is TGCGCCAGCAGCTTGTTGAGCGGGACTGGCAATGAGCAGTTCTTC.

The chain recombines TRBV18 with TRBJ1-6; 8 bases map to TRBD1. The CDR3 has 15 amino acids. Germline trimming cut 5 bases from V and 7 bases from J; bases unmatched to any gene: 7. The germline V gene encodes CDR1 KGHSH and CDR2 LQKENI. Here the CDR3 DNA reads TGTGCCAGCTCAGAACAGGGGGATGGGAATTCACCCCTCCACTTT. This sequence encodes CASSEQGDGNSPLHF.

J is TRBJ2-3 and V is TRBV5-8, with D perhaps matching TRBD1 or TRBD2 (6 bases each). V was trimmed by 6 bases and J by 3 bases, leaving 14 bases between them. CDR1 and CDR2 (germline): SGHTS, YDEGEE. This CDR3 is 14 amino acids long. The CDR3 DNA sequence: TGTGCCAGCACCTTAGGGGGGCCGACAGATACGCAGTATTTT. It yields the protein CASTLGGPTDTQYF. The whole variable domain, remainder taken from reference TRBV5-8 and TRBJ2-3, is EAGVTQSPTHLIKTRGQQATLRCSPISGHTSVYWYQQALGLGLQFLLWYDEGEERNRGNFPPRFSGRQFPNYSSELNVNALELEDSALYLCASTLGGPTDTQYFGPGTRLTVL.

The rearrangement uses TRBV20-1 and TRBJ2-7; unclear D gene. Germline V gene lookup returns CDR1 DFQATT and CDR2 SNEGSKA (reference sequence). Trimming pared 0 bases from V and 3 bases from J, leaving 6 bases between. The CDR3 spans 12 residues. CDR3 sequence (DNA): TGCAGTGCTAGAGAAGGTGTCTACGAGCAGTACTTC. Translating gives CSAREGVYEQYF.

V and J are TRBV6-1 and TRBJ1-2; no clear D gene. The germline V gene encodes CDR1 MNHNS and CDR2 SASEGT. Trimming took 3 bases from V and 4 from J, leaving 12 bases between them. The CDR3 has 14 residues. The CDR3: CASSDLGGFYGYTF. CDR3 DNA: TGTGCCAGCAGTGATTTGGGCGGATTCTATGGCTACACCTTC.

This clonotype was observed a few times. The V gene is TRBV7-2, the J gene TRBJ2-5; 8 bases line up with TRBD2. Germline values: CDR1 SGHTA, CDR2 FQGNSA. The CDR3 runs to 15 residues. Unmatched junction bases numbered 4, after V lost 1 base and J lost 3 bases. The CDR3 region is CASSLDRGGKETQYF. In DNA, the CDR3 is TGTGCCAGCAGCTTAGACCGGGGGGGGAAAGAGACCCAGTACTTC.

The chain employs TRBV5-1 and TRBJ1-6, with D hard to call. The CDR3 covers 14 residues. Trimming cost V 5 bases and J 9 bases, with 15 bases left between them. The V gene's germline CDR1 is SGHRS and CDR2 YFSETQ. The CDR3 DNA reads as TGCGCCAGCAGTCCCTATGCGGCTACTTCACCCCTCCACTTT. It is translated as CASSPYAATSPLHF. Combining the CDR3 with reference TRBV5-1 and TRBJ1-6 gives the whole variable domain KAGVTQTPRYLIKTRGQQVTLSCSPISGHRSVSWYQQTPGQGLQFLFEYFSETQRNKGNFPGRFSGRQFSNSRSEMNVSTLELGDSALYLCASSPYAATSPLHFGNGTRLTVT.

The sample holds a few counts of this clonotype. The genes are TRBV6-5 and TRBJ2-2; perhaps TRBD2 as D (5 bases). Germline CDR1 reads MNHEY; CDR2 reads SVGAGI. The length of the CDR3 is 15 residues. V shed 2 bases and J shed 3 bases, with 10 bases lying between them. This chain's CDR3 is CASSYPGLDTGELFF. In DNA form, the CDR3 reads TGTGCCAGCAGTTACCCTGGACTGGACACCGGGGAGCTGTTTTTT.

The V call is TRBV4-1, the J call TRBJ2-2; D might be TRBD2 (5 bases). The CDR3 extends over 14 amino acids. The V and J ends lost 2 bases and 7 bases respectively, with 11 bases between them. Germline CDR1 MGHRA, CDR2 YSYEKL. CDR3 protein: CASSQYPEDGELFF. The DNA for the CDR3 is TGCGCCAGCAGCCAATACCCGGAGGACGGGGAGCTGTTTTTT.

There are a few counts of this clonotype. This chain joins TRBV9 and TRBJ2-1; 8 nucleotides agree with TRBD2. The length of the CDR3 is 15 residues. J was trimmed by 5 bases and V by 4 bases; bases with no gene match: 8. CDR1 and CDR2 from the germline V gene are SGDLS and YYNGEE. The CDR3 region is CASSISGSLHNEQFF. In DNA form, the CDR3 reads TGTGCCAGCAGCATAAGCGGGAGTCTCCACAATGAGCAGTTCTTC.

The chain links TRBV7-9 to TRBJ2-1; TRBD1 agrees at 9 bases. Looked up from germline, CDR1 is SEHNR and CDR2 is FQNEAQ (reference sequence). CDR3 length equals 15 residues. V lost 1 base and J lost 6; bases outside the gene matches: 4. The CDR3 loop reads CASSLVGQGSNEQFF. The CDR3, as DNA: TGTGCCAGCAGCTTAGTGGGACAGGGATCCAATGAGCAGTTCTTC.

The chain has TRBV29-1 and TRBJ2-1, with 12 bases fitting TRBD2. CDR1 is SQVTM, CDR2 ANQGSEA, per germline. Trimming took 2 bases from V and 6 from J; bases not matched to a gene: 2. The CDR3 extends over 14 amino acids. CDR3 amino acids: CSVELAGGINEQFF. The CDR3 region has the DNA TGCAGCGTTGAACTAGCGGGGGGGATCAATGAGCAGTTCTTC.

In DNA, the CDR3 is TGTGCCAGCAGTTTGTACTTTCGGACTAGCGGGAGTGGCACAGATACGCAGTATTTT. This translates into CASSLYFRTSGSGTDTQYF. The chain recombines TRBV13 with TRBJ2-3; TRBD2 matches at 13 bases. This CDR3 has 19 residues. CDR1 and CDR2 from the germline V gene are PRHDT and FYEKMQ (reference sequence). V dropped 6 bases and J dropped 1; count of bases not matched to a gene: 13.

This clonotype has only a few counts. The chain is built from TRBV12-3 or TRBV12-4 and TRBJ1-1, with 9 bases lining up with TRBD1. V gave up 6 bases and J gave up 0 bases; unmatched junction bases: 8. There are 16 residues in the CDR3. The DNA of the CDR3 is TGTGCCAGCAGACCTGACAGGGGGATGGTGAACACTGAAGCTTTCTTT. Translation: CASRPDRGMVNTEAFF.

This clonotype was counted between two and nine times. The V and J genes are TRBV4-3 and TRBJ2-3; D is uncertain. CDR3 length equals 15 residues. V was shortened by 0 bases and J by 0 bases, with 7 bases between the two germline ends. Germline V lookup: CDR1 LGHNA, CDR2 YSLEER. CDR3 sequence: CASSQDPASTDTQYF. CDR3 DNA: TGCGCCAGCAGCCAAGATCCCGCGAGCACAGATACGCAGTATTTT.

The chain recombines TRBV9 with TRBJ1-2; no firm D call. The germline V gene has CDR1 SGDLS and CDR2 YYNGEE. The CDR3 loop spans 13 amino acids. The V end lost 3 bases, the J end lost 4 bases, and 10 bases lay between the germline ends. The CDR3 nucleotides are TGTGCCAGCAGCGCCCAGCTGGGCTATGGCTACACCTTC. Protein product: CASSAQLGYGYTF. The full variable domain, its missing parts supplied by reference TRBV9 and TRBJ1-2, is DSGVTQTPKHLITATGQRVTLRCSPRSGDLSVYWYQQSLDQGLQFLIQYYNGEERAKGNILERFSAQQFPDLHSELNLSSLELGDSALYFCASSAQLGYGYTFGSGTRLTVV.

Only a few counts were recorded for this clonotype. The V and J genes are TRBV5-6 and TRBJ2-7, with D unresolved. CDR1 is SGHDT and CDR2 is YYEEEE in the germline V gene. The CDR3 runs 14 residues. Trimming removed 1 base from V and 2 bases from J, with 10 bases in between. The CDR3 spells CASSLWAATYEQYF. In DNA form, the CDR3 reads TGTGCCAGCAGCTTGTGGGCGGCCACCTACGAGCAGTACTTC.